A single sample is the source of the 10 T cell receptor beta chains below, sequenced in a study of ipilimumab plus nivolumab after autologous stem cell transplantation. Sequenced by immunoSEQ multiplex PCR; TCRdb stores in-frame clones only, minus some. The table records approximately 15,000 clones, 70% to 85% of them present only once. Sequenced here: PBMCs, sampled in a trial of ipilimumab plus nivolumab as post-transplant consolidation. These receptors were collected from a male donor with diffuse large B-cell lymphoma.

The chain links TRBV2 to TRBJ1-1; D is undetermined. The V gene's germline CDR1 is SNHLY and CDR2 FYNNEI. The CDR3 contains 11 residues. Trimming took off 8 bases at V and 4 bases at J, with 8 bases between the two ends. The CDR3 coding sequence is TGTGCCAGCGGGGTAGCCACTGAAGCTTTCTTT. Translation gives CASGVATEAFF.

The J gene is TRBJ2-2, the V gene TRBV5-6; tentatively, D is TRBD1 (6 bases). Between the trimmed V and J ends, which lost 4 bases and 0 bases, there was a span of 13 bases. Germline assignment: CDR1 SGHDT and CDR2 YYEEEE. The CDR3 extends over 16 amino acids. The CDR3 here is CASSKLTGSNTGELFF. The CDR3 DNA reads TGTGCCAGCAGCAAGCTCACAGGGTCGAACACCGGGGAGCTGTTTTTT.

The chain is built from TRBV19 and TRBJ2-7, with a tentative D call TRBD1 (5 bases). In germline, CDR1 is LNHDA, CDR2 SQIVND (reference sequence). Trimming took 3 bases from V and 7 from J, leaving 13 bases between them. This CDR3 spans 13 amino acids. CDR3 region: CASSIRTYEEQYF. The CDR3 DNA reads TGTGCCAGTAGTATTAGGACATACGAAGAGCAGTACTTC.

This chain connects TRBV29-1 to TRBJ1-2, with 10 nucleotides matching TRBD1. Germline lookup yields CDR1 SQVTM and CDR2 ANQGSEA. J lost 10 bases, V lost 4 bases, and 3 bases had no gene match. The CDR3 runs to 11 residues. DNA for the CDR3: TGCAGCGTTGGACAGGGGGCGGACTACACCTTC. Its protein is CSVGQGADYTF.

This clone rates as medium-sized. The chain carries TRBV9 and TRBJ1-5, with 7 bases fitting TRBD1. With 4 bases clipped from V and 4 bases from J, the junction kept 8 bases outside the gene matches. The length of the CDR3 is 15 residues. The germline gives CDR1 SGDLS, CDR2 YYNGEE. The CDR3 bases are TGTGCCAGCAGCCCCTTAGGGGGCGTTAATCAGCCCCAGCATTTT. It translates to CASSPLGGVNQPQHF. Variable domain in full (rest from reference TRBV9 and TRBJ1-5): DSGVTQTPKHLITATGQRVTLRCSPRSGDLSVYWYQQSLDQGLQFLIQYYNGEERAKGNILERFSAQQFPDLHSELNLSSLELGDSALYFCASSPLGGVNQPQHFGDGTRLSIL.

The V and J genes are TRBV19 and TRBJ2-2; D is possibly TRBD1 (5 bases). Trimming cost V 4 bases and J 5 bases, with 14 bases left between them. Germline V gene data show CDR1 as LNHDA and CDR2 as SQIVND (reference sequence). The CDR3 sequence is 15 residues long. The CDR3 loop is CASSKNSGNTGELFF. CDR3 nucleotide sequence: TGTGCCAGTAGTAAAAACTCAGGGAATACCGGGGAGCTGTTTTTT.

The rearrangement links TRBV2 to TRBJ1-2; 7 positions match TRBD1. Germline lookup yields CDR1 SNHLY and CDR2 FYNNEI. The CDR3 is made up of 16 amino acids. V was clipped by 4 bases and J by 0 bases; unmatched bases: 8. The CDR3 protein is CASSATGTQANYGYTF. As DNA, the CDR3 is TGTGCCAGCAGTGCGACAGGGACACAAGCTAACTATGGCTACACCTTC. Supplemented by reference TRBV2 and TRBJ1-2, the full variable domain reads EPEVTQTPSHQVTQMGQEVILRCVPISNHLYFYWYRQILGQKVEFLVSFYNNEISEKSEIFDDQFSVERPDGSNFTLKIRSTKLEDSAMYFCASSATGTQANYGYTFGSGTRLTVV.

CDR3 residues: CASSEGQGLNEQFF. For the CDR3, the DNA is TGCGCCAGCAGTGAGGGGCAGGGTCTCAATGAGCAGTTCTTC. V is TRBV5-1 and J is TRBJ2-1; the D gene could be TRBD1 or TRBD2 (5 bases each). This CDR3 is 14 amino acids long. The V end lost 5 bases, the J end lost 6 bases, and 15 bases lay between the germline ends. The germline V gene has CDR1 SGHRS and CDR2 YFSETQ.

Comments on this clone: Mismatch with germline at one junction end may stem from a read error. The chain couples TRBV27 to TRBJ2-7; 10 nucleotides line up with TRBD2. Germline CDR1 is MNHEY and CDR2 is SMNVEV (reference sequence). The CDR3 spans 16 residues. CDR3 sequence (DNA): TGTGCCAGCAGTTTAATGGAACTTGGGCTAGCGGGAGCCCCCGTTTTC. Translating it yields CASSLMELGLAGAPVF.

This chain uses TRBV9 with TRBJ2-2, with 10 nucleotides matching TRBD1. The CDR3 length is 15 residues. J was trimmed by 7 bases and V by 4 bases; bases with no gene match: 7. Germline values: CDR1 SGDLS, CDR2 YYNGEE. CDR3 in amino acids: CASSSRDRGGGELFF. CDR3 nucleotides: TGTGCCAGCAGCTCGCGGGACAGGGGTGGCGGGGAGCTGTTTTTT.